This TCR beta chain was sequenced for a study of T-cell memory formation after mild COVID-19. Germline loops: CDR1 SGHDN, CDR2 FVKESK. This CDR3 comprises 13 residues. V lost 7 bases and J lost 10; bases outside the gene matches: 7. The 5'RACE method, run with constant-segment primers, produced TCR alpha and TCR beta cDNA libraries (carrying sample barcodes and UMIs). MiXCR was run by TCRdb on the 5' RACE reads, yielding one entry per CDR3 protein. The sample carries roughly 510,000 distinct CDR3 sequences, 17% recorded once. The genes are TRBV14 and TRBJ2-1; 10 bases agree with TRBD2. This clonotype was obtained from an adult woman who had mild COVID-19 (a few samples of this study predate the infection). Cell type and time point are not known. What was sequenced was PBMCs or a T cell subset sorted from them (not recorded which). The CDR3 DNA follows: TGTGCCAGCAAGGCTAGCGGGGGTCAGGAGCAGTTCTTC. Translating it yields CASKASGGQEQFF.